The sequence of this TCR beta chain was determined in a study of Ad26.COV2.S vaccination and SARS-CoV-2 variants. Study details: The authors gave Ad26.COV2.S intramuscularly, either once or twice 56 days apart.

Remarks on this clone: Its antigen remains unknown.

Using immunoSEQ multiplex PCR, the repertoire was profiled, and TCRdb retains in-frame clones only, with some absent. In the table there are hundreds of thousands of clones, more than 75% of which are singletons. Treatment noted: approximately 18 received Ad26.COV2.S at low or high dose, single or two shots; several received placebo; per-sample allocation not given. The investigators took samples on day 63 after the first vaccine or placebo injection. An Ad26 vector that expressed Wuhan-strain SARS-CoV-2 spike constituted the vaccine. Notes on the study in general: Spike-specific TCR breadth in vaccine recipients exceeded that seen in placebo recipients. There was a possibility that the TCR breadth and depth analyses underestimated total T cell responses.

The source was peripheral blood, collected in a trial of Ad26.COV2.S vaccine versus placebo. This clonotype originated in a person between 18 and 60 years old who received the Ad26.COV2.S COVID-19 vaccine or a placebo.

This chain's CDR3 is CASSLVRQGMNTEAFF. The CDR3 bases are TGCGCCAGCAGCTTGGTCAGACAGGGCATGAACACTGAAGCTTTCTTT. This chain joins TRBV5-1 and TRBJ1-1, with 7 bases matching TRBD1. Unmatched junction bases numbered 5, after V lost 0 bases and J lost 0 bases. From germline, CDR1 is SGHRS and CDR2 YFSETQ. The CDR3 extends over 16 amino acids.